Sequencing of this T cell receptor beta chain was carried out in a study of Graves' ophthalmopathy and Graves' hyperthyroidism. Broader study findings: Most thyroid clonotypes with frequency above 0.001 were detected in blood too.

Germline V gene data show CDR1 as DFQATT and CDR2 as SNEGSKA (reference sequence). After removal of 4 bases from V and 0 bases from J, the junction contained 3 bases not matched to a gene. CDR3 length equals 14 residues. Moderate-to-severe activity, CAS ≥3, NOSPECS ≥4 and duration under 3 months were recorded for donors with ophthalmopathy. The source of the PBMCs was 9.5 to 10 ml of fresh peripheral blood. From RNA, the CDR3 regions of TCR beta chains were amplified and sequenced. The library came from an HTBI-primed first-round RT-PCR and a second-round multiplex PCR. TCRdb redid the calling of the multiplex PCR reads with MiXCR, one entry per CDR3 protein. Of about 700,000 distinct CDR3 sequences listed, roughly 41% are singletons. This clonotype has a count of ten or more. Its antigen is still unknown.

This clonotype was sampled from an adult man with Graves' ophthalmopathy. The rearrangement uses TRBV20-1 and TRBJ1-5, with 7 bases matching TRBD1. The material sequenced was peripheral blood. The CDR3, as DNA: TGCAGTGCTACCAGGGACAGTAGCAATCAGCCCCAGCATTTT. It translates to CSATRDSSNQPQHF.